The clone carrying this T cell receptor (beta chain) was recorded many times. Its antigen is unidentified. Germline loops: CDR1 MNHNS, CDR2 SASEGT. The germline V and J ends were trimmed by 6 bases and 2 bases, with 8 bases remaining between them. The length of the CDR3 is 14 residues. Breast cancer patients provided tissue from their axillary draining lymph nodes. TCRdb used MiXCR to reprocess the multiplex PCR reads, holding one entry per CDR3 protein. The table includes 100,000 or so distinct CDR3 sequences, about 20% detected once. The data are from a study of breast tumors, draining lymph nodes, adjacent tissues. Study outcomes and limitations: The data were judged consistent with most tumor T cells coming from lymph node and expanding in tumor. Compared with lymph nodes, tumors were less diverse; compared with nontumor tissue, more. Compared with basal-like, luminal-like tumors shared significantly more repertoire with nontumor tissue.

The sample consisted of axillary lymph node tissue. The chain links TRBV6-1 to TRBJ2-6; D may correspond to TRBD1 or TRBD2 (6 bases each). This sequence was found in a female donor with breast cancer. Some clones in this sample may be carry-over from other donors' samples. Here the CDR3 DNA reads TGTGCCAGCAGCCGGGGGCCTGGGGCCAACGTCCTGACTTTC. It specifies CASSRGPGANVLTF.